This T cell receptor (beta chain) appears in the sequencing data of a study of blood T cells in healthy people across ages. General study results and limits: With naive T cell percentage, TCR beta diversity showed a strong correlation.

In germline, CDR1 is ENHRY, CDR2 SYGVKD. The CDR3 contains 14 residues. V was clipped by 4 bases and J by 5 bases, with 12 bases between them. A J-beta primer mix and a sample-barcoded 5' primer were used in a second PCR of about 7 to 12 cycles. A single record per CDR3 protein comes from TCRdb applying MiXCR to the 5' RACE reads. The table includes about 750,000 distinct CDR3 sequences, around half detected once. Only a few counts were recorded for this clonotype. The antigen is unknown. The chain couples TRBV10-3 to TRBJ2-1, with a tentative D call TRBD2 (6 bases). The origin of this receptor is a man older than 75 in good health. The sample was blood. CDR3 sequence reads: CAISGSAGDNEQFF. The CDR3 bases are TGTGCCATCAGTGGATCAGCGGGCGACAATGAGCAGTTCTTC.